Listed below are T cell receptor beta chains from one sample, sequenced in a study of blood T cell repertoires in COVID-19. Clones were read by immunoSEQ multiplex PCR, and TCRdb kept only the in-frame ones, dropping some. The repertoire has 250,000 to 300,000 clones, 86% of them found once; the top ten carry about 12%. The specimen sequenced was peripheral blood. Receptors were obtained from a woman in her twenties or thirties with COVID-19, enrolled during active disease. Each CDR3 is given without its conserved first and last residue. A D gene is named only where the DNA matches it firmly.

CDR3 protein: ASSIVQGPRGETKPQH
CDR3 length: 16
V gene: TRBV19
J gene: TRBJ1-5
D gene: .

CDR3 protein: ASSLEAGTDTQY
CDR3 length: 12
V gene: TRBV27
J gene: TRBJ2-3
D gene: .

CDR3 protein: ASSPSLAGGPGTRIQY
CDR3 length: 16
V gene: TRBV4-1
J gene: TRBJ2-4
D gene: TRBD2

CDR3 protein: ASRPPTGVNEKLF
CDR3 length: 13
V gene: TRBV6-6
J gene: TRBJ1-4
D gene: .

CDR3 protein: ASSPWLAGVYEQY
CDR3 length: 13
V gene: TRBV7-2
J gene: TRBJ2-7
D gene: TRBD2

CDR3 protein: ATSGYLDTQY
CDR3 length: 10
V gene: TRBV24-1
J gene: TRBJ2-3
D gene: .

CDR3 protein: ASSYHPGMKDGNIQY
CDR3 length: 15
V gene: TRBV6-2/TRBV6-3
J gene: TRBJ2-4
D gene: .

CDR3 protein: ASSQTLWEGGTYNEQF
CDR3 length: 16
V gene: TRBV23-1
J gene: TRBJ2-1
D gene: .

CDR3 protein: ASSQAGVNTEAF
CDR3 length: 12
V gene: TRBV14
J gene: TRBJ1-1
D gene: .

CDR3 protein: SAGGPNEQF
CDR3 length: 9
V gene: TRBV20-1
J gene: TRBJ2-1
D gene: .

CDR3 protein: ASSQSLSQGARNEQF
CDR3 length: 15
V gene: TRBV4-1
J gene: TRBJ2-1
D gene: TRBD1

CDR3 protein: ASSQSSPGTGGPLSSSYNSPLH
CDR3 length: 22
V gene: TRBV23-1
J gene: TRBJ1-6
D gene: TRBD1

CDR3 protein: ASRKTGETGELF
CDR3 length: 12
V gene: TRBV2
J gene: TRBJ2-2
D gene: .

CDR3 protein: ASSPPQAGGYNEQF
CDR3 length: 14
V gene: TRBV18
J gene: TRBJ2-1
D gene: TRBD2

CDR3 protein: ASSLSPRGGDEAF
CDR3 length: 13
V gene: TRBV27
J gene: TRBJ1-1
D gene: .

CDR3 protein: ASSLTSGGRGGTDTQY
CDR3 length: 16
V gene: TRBV2
J gene: TRBJ2-3
D gene: TRBD2

CDR3 protein: ASSPRRLGVGELF
CDR3 length: 13
V gene: TRBV9
J gene: TRBJ2-2
D gene: .

CDR3 protein: SVVGQGPVGYT
CDR3 length: 11
V gene: TRBV29-1
J gene: TRBJ1-2
D gene: TRBD1

CDR3 protein: ASSQDRYWDLGTQY
CDR3 length: 14
V gene: TRBV14
J gene: TRBJ2-3
D gene: .

CDR3 protein: ASSFGTGNTGELF
CDR3 length: 13
V gene: TRBV11-2
J gene: TRBJ2-2
D gene: TRBD1

CDR3 protein: ASSLGGGTEAF
CDR3 length: 11
V gene: TRBV5-4
J gene: TRBJ1-1
D gene: .

CDR3 protein: SASEQSGRSYNEQF
CDR3 length: 14
V gene: TRBV20-1
J gene: TRBJ2-1
D gene: .

CDR3 protein: ASSSSGGHTEAF
CDR3 length: 12
V gene: TRBV5-4
J gene: TRBJ1-1
D gene: .

CDR3 protein: ASSERRGLGLHQINTIY
CDR3 length: 17
V gene: TRBV7-9
J gene: TRBJ1-3
D gene: .

CDR3 protein: ASRPRDRMETQY
CDR3 length: 12
V gene: TRBV5-1
J gene: TRBJ2-5
D gene: TRBD1